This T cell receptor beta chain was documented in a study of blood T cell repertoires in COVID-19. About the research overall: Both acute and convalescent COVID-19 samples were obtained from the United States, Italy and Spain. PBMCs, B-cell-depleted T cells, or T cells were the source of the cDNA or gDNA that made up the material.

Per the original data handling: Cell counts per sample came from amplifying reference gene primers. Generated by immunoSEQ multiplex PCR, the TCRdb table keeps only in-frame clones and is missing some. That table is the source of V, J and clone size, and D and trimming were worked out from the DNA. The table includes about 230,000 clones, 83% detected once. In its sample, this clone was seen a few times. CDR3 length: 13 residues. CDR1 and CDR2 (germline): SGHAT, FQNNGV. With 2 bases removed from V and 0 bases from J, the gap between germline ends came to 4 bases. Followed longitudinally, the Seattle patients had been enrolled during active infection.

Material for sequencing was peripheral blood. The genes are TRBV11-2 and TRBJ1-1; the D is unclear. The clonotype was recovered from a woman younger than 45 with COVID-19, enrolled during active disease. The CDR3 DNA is TGTGCCAGCAGCTTATTCATGAACACTGAAGCTTTCTTT. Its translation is CASSLFMNTEAFF.